What follows are 8 T cell receptor beta chains derived from one specimen sequenced in a study of blood T cell repertoires in COVID-19. Profiled with immunoSEQ multiplex PCR; TCRdb holds only in-frame clones, not every one. The sample includes 450,000 to 500,000 clones, around 90% of them seen just once. Material for sequencing was PBMCs or T cells enriched from blood (not recorded which). These receptors were taken from a woman aged 18-30 years who had recovered from COVID-19.

The genes are TRBV6-6 and TRBJ1-2; no reliable D call. This CDR3 region has 15 residues. In germline, CDR1 is MNHNY, CDR2 SVGAGI (reference sequence). V was shortened by 6 bases and J by 4 bases, with 18 bases between the two germline ends. As DNA, the CDR3 is TGTGCCAGCAGCCACGGAGACGAGGCGGGCTATGGCTACACCTTC. Translation: CASSHGDEAGYGYTF.

This rearrangement joins TRBV4-1 to TRBJ2-3; TRBD1 is a possible D gene (5 bases). V lost 1 base and J 2 bases, leaving 10 bases between the germline ends. CDR1 and CDR2 from the germline V gene are MGHRA and YSYEKL. This CDR3 is 15 amino acids long. The CDR3 is CASSQVGVLTDTQYF. The CDR3 nucleotides read TGCGCCAGCAGCCAAGTAGGGGTTCTCACAGATACGCAGTATTTT.

This chain uses TRBV5-1 with TRBJ1-1; D is uncertain. V was pared by 4 bases and J by 2 bases, with 6 bases between. CDR1 and CDR2 from the germline V gene are SGHRS and YFSETQ. This CDR3 is 12 amino acids long. CDR3 in DNA: TGCGCCAGCAGCGGGCTTAACACTGAAGCTTTCTTT. Amino acid sequence: CASSGLNTEAFF.

The chain is built from TRBV18 and TRBJ1-3; D not resolved. Germline V CDR1 and CDR2: KGHSH, LQKENI. Between the trimmed V and J ends, which lost 0 bases and 2 bases, there was a span of 8 bases. CDR3 length equals 15 residues. CDR3 protein: CASSPPQLTGNTIYF. CDR3 nucleotide sequence: TGTGCCAGCTCACCACCGCAACTTACTGGAAACACCATATATTTT.

This chain links TRBV6-5 with TRBJ2-6, with 8 bases that match TRBD1. Trimming took 6 bases from V and 1 from J; bases not matched to a gene: 2. Germline CDR1 MNHEY, CDR2 SVGAGI. The CDR3 is 15 residues long. For the CDR3, the DNA is TGTGCCAGCAGGAACAGGGGGTCTGGGGCCAACGTCCTGACTTTC. Translated: CASRNRGSGANVLTF.

This clone was recorded once. The rearrangement links TRBV4-1 to TRBJ2-7; TRBD2 matches 7 bases. This CDR3 comprises 18 residues. Trimming removed 0 bases from V and 0 bases from J; junction bases left unmatched: 11. Germline CDR1 is MGHRA and CDR2 is YSYEKL. In DNA, the CDR3 is TGCGCCAGCAGCCAAGATGAGGCCAGCGGGACGAGCTCCTACGAGCAGTACTTC. Its translation is CASSQDEASGTSSYEQYF.

This clone was detected only once. The DNA for the CDR3 is TGTGCCAGCGCCCACGGGAGAACTAATGAAAAACTGTTTTTT. It codes for CASAHGRTNEKLFF. The gene calls are TRBV2 and TRBJ1-4; D gene ambiguous. CDR1 is SNHLY and CDR2 is FYNNEI in the germline V gene. Trimming shortened V by 8 bases and J by 1 base, and 11 bases separated the two germline ends. The CDR3 has 14 amino acids.

This clone occurred a few times. This chain links TRBV2 with TRBJ2-7; no clear D gene. The CDR3 has 15 amino acids. CDR1 is SNHLY and CDR2 is FYNNEI in the germline V gene. The V and J ends lost 6 bases and 5 bases respectively, with 20 bases between them. Here the CDR3 reads CASREWAPSRDEQYF. CDR3 coding DNA: TGTGCCAGCAGAGAATGGGCCCCATCTCGAGACGAGCAGTACTTC.